The next 19 T cell receptor beta chains were all read from a single sample in a study of control samples from healthy donors and cancer patients. The table came from immunoSEQ multiplex PCR; TCRdb's copy has only in-frame clones and leaves some out. Of some 120,000 clones listed, more than 75% are singletons. The sample was blood. All receptors come from a man aged 55 to 70 in good health.

This clone occurred once. The CDR3, as DNA: TGCGCCAGCAGCCAAGAGGGGAGGGCCGGCGGGGGGTACACAGATACGCAGTATTTT. Translated: CASSQEGRAGGGYTDTQYF. V and J are TRBV4-3 and TRBJ2-3; 8 positions match TRBD2. Germline V gives CDR1 LGHNA, CDR2 YSLEER. V trimming: 0 bases; J trimming: 2 bases; junction bases outside the gene matches: 13. This CDR3 contains 19 residues.

The chain couples TRBV6-5 to TRBJ1-6; 9 bases are a match to TRBD1. Germline lookup yields CDR1 MNHEY and CDR2 SVGAGI. Trimming removed 2 bases from V and 9 bases from J; junction bases left unmatched: 5. CDR3 length: 15 amino acids. The CDR3 protein is CASSYGGQGGSPLHF. The DNA for the CDR3 is TGTGCCAGCAGTTACGGGGGACAGGGTGGTTCACCCCTCCACTTT.

The chain employs TRBV7-2 and TRBJ2-7; 8 nucleotides agree with TRBD2. The CDR3 totals 16 residues. V trimming: 5 bases; J trimming: 4 bases; junction bases outside the gene matches: 13. Germline-derived CDR1 and CDR2 are SGHTA and FQGNSA. The CDR3 loop reads CASSREGSPKSYEQYF. CDR3 nucleotide sequence: TGTGCCAGCAGCCGGGAGGGTTCTCCTAAGAGTTACGAGCAGTACTTC.

The chain has TRBV5-1 and TRBJ2-3, with D possibly being TRBD2 (7 bases). V dropped 8 bases and J dropped 5 bases, with 18 bases sitting between them. The CDR3 covers 14 residues. Looked up from germline, CDR1 is SGHRS and CDR2 is YFSETQ. As DNA, the CDR3 is TGCGCCAGTACCTGGGGGGGCAATTTAGATACGCAGTATTTT. Translating it yields CASTWGGNLDTQYF.

J is TRBJ1-2 and V is TRBV19; no clear D gene. Trimming stripped 7 bases from V and 2 bases from J, with 17 bases between. The CDR3 has 15 amino acids. In germline, CDR1 is LNHDA, CDR2 SQIVND (reference sequence). CDR3 sequence (DNA): TGTGCCAGTACGTTGTTATCGGGAGTCAACTATGGCTACACCTTC. Amino acids: CASTLLSGVNYGYTF.

The chain combines TRBV27 with TRBJ1-1; TRBD1 agrees at 8 bases. The CDR3 has 14 residues. V was pared by 2 bases and J by 5 bases, with 4 bases of the junction left unmatched. Germline V gene lookup returns CDR1 MNHEY and CDR2 SMNVEV (reference sequence). CDR3 in DNA: TGTGCCAGCAGTTTAGTACAGGGGGAGACTGAAGCTTTCTTT. This translates into CASSLVQGETEAFF.

The chain recombines TRBV7-3 with TRBJ1-4, with D possibly TRBD1 on 6 matching bases. Germline loops: CDR1 SGHTA, CDR2 FQGTGA. The CDR3 contains 14 residues. Trimming took 1 base from V and 8 from J, leaving 11 bases between them. CDR3 nucleotides: TGTGCCAGCAGCTTAAGAGGGGGACGGGAAAAACTGTTTTTT. It translates to CASSLRGGREKLFF. Together with reference TRBV7-3 and TRBJ1-4, the CDR3 gives the full variable domain: GAGVSQTPSNKVTEKGKYVELRCDPISGHTALYWYRQSLGQGPEFLIYFQGTGAADDSGLPNDRFFAVRPEGSVSTLKIQRTERGDSAVYLCASSLRGGREKLFFGSGTQLSVL.

The chain is built from TRBV27 and TRBJ2-7; 7 bases are a match to TRBD2. CDR1 is MNHEY and CDR2 is SMNVEV in the germline V gene (reference sequence). This CDR3 contains 15 residues. J was trimmed by 0 bases and V by 0 bases; bases with no gene match: 2. The CDR3 DNA follows: TGTGCCAGCAGTTTATCGGGGGGGGACTCCTACGAGCAGTACTTC. Encoded protein: CASSLSGGDSYEQYF.

This sequence joins TRBV3-1 (or the pseudogene TRBV3-2) and TRBJ1-2, with D tentatively TRBD1 (6 bases). Germline CDR1 LGHDT, CDR2 YNNKEL (reference sequence). The CDR3 sequence is 16 residues long. Trimming removed 1 base from V and 3 bases from J, with 15 bases in between. CDR3 in amino acids: CASSQAGVPRDYGYTF. DNA for the CDR3: TGTGCCAGCAGCCAAGCAGGGGTTCCGAGGGACTATGGCTACACCTTC.

The V and J genes are TRBV7-9 and TRBJ1-1; possible D gene TRBD1, 5 bases. CDR3 size: 12 residues. Germline V CDR1 and CDR2: SEHNR, FQNEAQ (reference sequence). DNA for the CDR3: TGTGCTGGGGGGAAGACGGTGGTAGGGGCTTTCTTT. Translated, it gives CAGGKTVVGAFF.

The chain couples TRBV7-8 to TRBJ1-5; unclear D gene. This CDR3 spans 20 amino acids. V lost 5 bases, J lost 0 bases, and 26 bases lay in between. Germline loops: CDR1 SGHVS, CDR2 FQNEAQ. CDR3 region: CASSGNIGVSGLGSNQPQHF. In DNA form, the CDR3 reads TGTGCCAGCAGCGGTAACATCGGGGTGAGCGGTCTTGGTAGCAATCAGCCCCAGCATTTT.

This chain connects TRBV3-1 (or the pseudogene TRBV3-2) to TRBJ2-7; no firm D call. Per germline, CDR1 LGHDT and CDR2 YNNKEL (reference sequence). CDR3 size: 15 residues. The V gene lost 1 base and the J gene lost 6 bases, with 16 bases spanning the gap. CDR3 sequence reads: CASSQAETPIFEQYF. The CDR3 nucleotides read TGTGCCAGCAGCCAAGCGGAAACCCCTATATTCGAGCAGTACTTC.

This chain links TRBV5-1 with TRBJ1-6, with D unresolved. V was shortened by 0 bases and J by 9 bases, with 10 bases between the two germline ends. In germline, CDR1 is SGHRS, CDR2 YFSETQ. The CDR3 runs 14 residues. The DNA for the CDR3 is TGCGCCAGCAGCTTGGCGTTTTACGGTTCACCCCTCCACTTT. Translated: CASSLAFYGSPLHF.

The chain employs TRBV7-2 and TRBJ1-3; 8 bases fit TRBD1. This CDR3 is 14 amino acids long. J lost 2 bases, V lost 5 bases, and 2 bases had no gene match. Germline loops: CDR1 SGHTA, CDR2 FQGNSA. In nucleotides, the CDR3 is TGTGCCAGCAGCACACAGGGGGCTGGAAACACCATATATTTT. The encoded protein is CASSTQGAGNTIYF.

The chain recombines TRBV6-5 with TRBJ1-4; a possible D gene is TRBD1 (6 bases). Germline loops: CDR1 MNHEY, CDR2 SVGAGI. The CDR3 is made up of 14 amino acids. Trimming removed 6 bases at V and 14 bases at J, with 22 bases between. CDR3 amino acids: CASRISAREGVLFF. The CDR3 coding sequence is TGTGCCAGCAGAATCTCGGCACGCGAGGGGGTGCTGTTTTTT.

This clone appeared a single time. V and J are TRBV10-3 and TRBJ2-1; D might be TRBD1 (5 bases). The germline V gene has CDR1 ENHRY and CDR2 SYGVKD. The CDR3 covers 13 residues. The V end was cut by 5 bases, the J end by 2 bases, with 7 bases between. Here the CDR3 DNA reads TGTGCCATCAGTCCAGGGACCTACAATGAGCAGTTCTTC. As protein: CAISPGTYNEQFF.

V gene TRBV5-1 combines with J gene TRBJ2-6, with D unclear. Trimming took off 2 bases at V and 2 bases at J, with 17 bases between the two ends. The CDR3 extends over 18 amino acids. Germline CDR1 is SGHRS and CDR2 is YFSETQ. In DNA form, the CDR3 reads TGCGCCAGCAGCTTTCTGGGGAATTATGGAGCTGGGGCCAACGTCCTGACTTTC. Its translation: CASSFLGNYGAGANVLTF.

V gene TRBV7-2 combines with J gene TRBJ2-7; 8 bases line up with TRBD1. There are 15 residues in the CDR3. The germline CDR1 and CDR2 sequences are SGHTA and FQGNSA. Trimming cost V 5 bases and J 2 bases; bases outside gene matches: 8. This CDR3 reads CASSRPGQGAYEQYF. The CDR3, as DNA: TGTGCCAGCAGCCGCCCCGGACAGGGAGCCTACGAGCAGTACTTC.

J is TRBJ2-3 and V is TRBV18; possibly TRBD2 for D (6 bases). Trimming shortened V by 1 base and J by 0 bases, and 17 bases separated the two germline ends. The CDR3 spans 18 residues. Looked up from germline, CDR1 is KGHSH and CDR2 is LQKENI. The CDR3 bases are TGTGCCAGCTCACCACGGGCACTAGCAGGGACTAGCACAGATACGCAGTATTTT. This sequence encodes CASSPRALAGTSTDTQYF.